This T cell receptor beta chain was obtained from a study of response to subunit inactivated influenza vaccine. Germline CDR1 and CDR2: SGHDN and FVKESK. CDR3 length equals 14 residues. The V segment lost 1 base and the J segment 8 bases; nucleotides outside the gene matches: 5. In its sample, this clonotype was seen a few times. Via MiXCR, TCRdb re-called the RT-PCR reads, giving one row per CDR3 protein. This table has about 700,000 distinct CDR3 sequences, 15% to 17% appearing once. This chain connects TRBV14 to TRBJ2-1; 7 nucleotides line up with TRBD2. This receptor was taken from a man between 45 and 60 years old who received an inactivated influenza vaccine. Specimen: PBMCs from blood, collected roughly 12 days after vaccination. As DNA, the CDR3 is TGTGCCAGCAGCCAAGCGGGGGGTTGGTATGAGCAGTTCTTC. It encodes CASSQAGGWYEQFF.